These 18 T cell receptor beta chains were sequenced from one sample in a study of blood T cell repertoires in COVID-19. Assay used: immunoSEQ multiplex PCR; TCRdb lists only in-frame clones, some missing. Of about 81,000 clones in the sample, roughly four fifths were seen once. The sequencing sample was made of peripheral blood. These receptors were taken from a man aged 60 to 75 with acute or convalescent COVID-19.

CDR3 bases: TGTGCCAGCAGCTTGAAGGGAGATGGCTACACCTTC. This sequence encodes CASSLKGDGYTF. V usage is TRBV5-6 and J usage is TRBJ1-2, with D unclear. Germline V gene data show CDR1 as SGHDT and CDR2 as YYEEEE. V was pared by 1 base and J by 6 bases, with 7 bases between. This CDR3 has 12 amino acids.

The chain recombines TRBV7-5 with TRBJ2-1; the table gives TRBD2 as D, unverified against the DNA. TRBV7-5 corresponds to a pseudogene. CDR3 size: 12 residues. The chain's CDR3 is CARPPGYNEQFF. CDR3 coding DNA: TGTGCCAGACCCCCCGGCTACAATGAGCAGTTCTTC.

J is TRBJ2-7 and V is TRBV7-2, with D possibly TRBD2 on 6 matching bases. The CDR3 has 14 residues. CDR1 is SGHTA, CDR2 FQGNSA, per germline. The germline V and J ends were trimmed by 5 bases and 2 bases, with 13 bases remaining between them. The CDR3 is CASSEARGTYEQYF. The CDR3 DNA reads as TGTGCCAGCAGCGAGGCCCGCGGGACCTACGAGCAGTACTTC.

The chain couples TRBV9 to TRBJ1-2; TRBD1 aligns across 8 bases. This CDR3 has 14 residues. From germline, CDR1 is SGDLS and CDR2 YYNGEE. Trimming took 4 bases from V and 3 from J; bases not matched to a gene: 5. This CDR3 is CASSSRTGYYGYTF. CDR3 coding DNA: TGTGCCAGCAGCTCCCGGACAGGGTACTATGGCTACACCTTC.

The chain combines TRBV19 with TRBJ2-7, with D possibly being TRBD2 (6 bases). The CDR3 totals 14 residues. The V gene lost 5 bases and the J gene lost 5 bases, with 16 bases spanning the gap. Germline V CDR1 and CDR2: LNHDA, SQIVND (reference sequence). The CDR3 coding sequence is TGTGCCAGTAGTGACGGCAAGGGGAGGAACGAGCAGTACTTC. Its protein is CASSDGKGRNEQYF.

The chain has TRBV9 and TRBJ2-3; 7 positions agree with TRBD2. Germline trimming cut 0 bases from V and 6 bases from J; bases unmatched to any gene: 10. CDR3 length equals 16 residues. CDR1 and CDR2 from the germline V gene are SGDLS and YYNGEE. CDR3 DNA sequence: TGTGCCAGCAGCGTAGACCCAGGGAGGGGAAGTGATACGCAGTATTTT. Translation: CASSVDPGRGSDTQYF.

This chain joins TRBV11-2 and TRBJ1-4; D is uncertain. Deletions cut 2 bases from V and 3 bases from J, with 13 bases between. The CDR3 is 16 amino acids. CDR1 and CDR2 from the germline V gene are SGHAT and FQNNGV. Here the CDR3 DNA reads TGTGCCAGCAGCTTACAATCGGGGAGAGCTAATGAAAAACTGTTTTTT. It is translated as CASSLQSGRANEKLFF.

The chain uses TRBV29-1 and TRBJ1-3, with unresolved D. This CDR3 contains 13 residues. Trimming stripped 0 bases from V and 8 bases from J, with 11 bases between. Germline lookup yields CDR1 SQVTM and CDR2 ANQGSEA. CDR3 coding DNA: TGCAGCGTTGAAGATGGAGGGAAAGACACCATATATTTT. It specifies CSVEDGGKDTIYF. Full variable domain (rest looked up from reference TRBV29-1 and TRBJ1-3): SAVISQKPSRDICQRGTSLTIQCQVDSQVTMMFWYRQQPGQSLTLIATANQGSEATYESGFVIDKFPISRPNLTFSTLTVSNMSPEDSSIYLCSVEDGGKDTIYFGEGSWLTVV.

This clone was seen only a few times. CDR3 sequence reads: CASTRTGDYNEQFF. In DNA form, the CDR3 reads TGTGCCAGCACCCGGACAGGAGACTACAATGAGCAGTTCTTC. The chain combines TRBV27 with TRBJ2-1; 7 nucleotides agree with TRBD1. Per the germline V gene, CDR1 is MNHEY and CDR2 is SMNVEV (reference sequence). With 7 bases clipped from V and 3 bases from J, the junction kept 6 bases outside the gene matches. The CDR3 is 14 amino acids.

In its sample, this clone was seen once. V usage is TRBV6-5 and J usage is TRBJ1-5, with D unclear. The length of the CDR3 is 13 residues. V dropped 8 bases and J dropped 0 bases, with 8 bases sitting between them. Germline-derived CDR1 and CDR2 are MNHEY and SVGAGI. CDR3 protein: CASSEVSNQPQHF. CDR3 DNA sequence: TGTGCCAGCTCGGAGGTTAGCAATCAGCCCCAGCATTTT.

V gene TRBV28 combines with J gene TRBJ2-7; TRBD1 matches 9 bases. This CDR3 is 16 amino acids long. Germline V gene data show CDR1 as MDHEN and CDR2 as SYDVKM. V was clipped by 3 bases and J by 5 bases; unmatched bases: 11. CDR3 loop: CASSLGGATGGDEQYF. The CDR3 region has the DNA TGTGCCAGCAGTTTGGGTGGGGCGACAGGGGGTGACGAGCAGTACTTC.

This clone was seen a few times. The chain employs TRBV3-1 (or the pseudogene TRBV3-2) and TRBJ2-1; 8 bases agree with TRBD2. The CDR3 contains 14 residues. Germline assignment: CDR1 LGHDT and CDR2 YNNKEL (reference sequence). The ends lost 6 bases at V and 9 bases at J; junction bases unmatched: 10. In DNA form, the CDR3 reads TGTGCCAGCAGAAGGGCAGGGACTAGTGGTGAGCAGTTCTTC. It codes for CASRRAGTSGEQFF.

This sequence joins TRBV7-3 and TRBJ2-7; D is possibly TRBD2 (6 bases). Germline V CDR1 and CDR2: SGHTA, FQGTGA. Deletions cut 3 bases from V and 2 bases from J, with 11 bases between. The CDR3 covers 14 residues. The CDR3 loop is CASSLDGGTYEQYF. CDR3 nucleotide sequence: TGTGCCAGCAGCTTGGACGGAGGGACCTACGAGCAGTACTTC.

The rearrangement links TRBV27 to TRBJ1-2, with TRBD1 identical over 10 bases. Looked up from germline, CDR1 is MNHEY and CDR2 is SMNVEV (reference sequence). The V gene end was trimmed by 1 base and the J gene end by 7 bases; junction bases not matched to a gene: 12. This CDR3 spans 17 amino acids. DNA for the CDR3: TGTGCCAGCAGTTTATTCGGCTGGGGACAGGGGACTGCTGGCTACACCTTC. Translating gives CASSLFGWGQGTAGYTF.

The rearrangement uses TRBV20-1 and TRBJ2-5; D is possibly TRBD1 (5 bases). Germline values: CDR1 DFQATT, CDR2 SNEGSKA (reference sequence). This CDR3 is built from 12 residues. V shed 4 bases and J shed 2 bases, with 8 bases lying between them. The CDR3 DNA is TGCAGTGCTATTGACAGACAAGAGACCCAGTACTTC. This codes for CSAIDRQETQYF.

This clone was seen repeatedly, ten times or more. V is TRBV4-2 and J is TRBJ2-7, with TRBD2 matching 15 bases. Losses at the gene ends were 1 base for V and 1 base for J; bases not matched to a gene: 5. The CDR3 consists of 18 residues. Germline V lookup: CDR1 LGHNA, CDR2 YNFKEQ. CDR3 nucleotides: TGTGCCAGCAGCCAAGCGGGACTAGCGGGGGGTGCATCCTACGAGCAGTACTTC. Its protein product is CASSQAGLAGGASYEQYF.

This sequence joins TRBV7-3 and TRBJ2-3; D gene unclear. V gave up 1 base and J gave up 6 bases, with 8 bases separating them. The CDR3 consists of 13 residues. CDR1 is SGHTA and CDR2 is FQGTGA in the germline V gene. CDR3 region: CASSLSLEDTQYF. The CDR3 DNA is TGTGCCAGCAGCTTAAGTTTGGAGGATACGCAGTATTTT.

The chain links TRBV25-1 to TRBJ2-2; D unresolved. The CDR3 loop spans 14 amino acids. CDR1 is MGHDK and CDR2 is SYGVNS in the germline V gene. V was pared by 4 bases and J by 2 bases, with 8 bases between. In nucleotides, the CDR3 is TGTGCCAGCAGTGGTGGAGTTAACACCGGGGAGCTGTTTTTT. Its protein is CASSGGVNTGELFF.